These 18 T cell receptor beta chains originate from one sample sequenced in a study of T cell clusters in autoimmune cytopenias. TRB was amplified by touch-down multiplex PCR, primer pools A and B combined. TCRdb reprocessed the multiplex PCR reads and keeps a single row for each CDR3 protein, giving no DNA. The sample data list a few thousand distinct CDR3 sequences. Each sample's input was around 270 ng genomic DNA, 38,000 or so genome equivalents. These records were also assigned to another study, of T cell repertoires in aging, cancer and after chemotherapy.

Sequences were obtained from peripheral blood. These TCRs come from a human donor with an autoimmune cytopenia or autoimmune hepatitis (not recorded which).

This chain joins TRBV6-5 and TRBJ1-4; TCRdb picks TRBD1, but there is no DNA to check that call. The germline gives CDR1 MNHEY, CDR2 SVGAGI. This CDR3 region has 16 residues. CDR3 residues: CASSYSGALSNEKLFF.

The V call is TRBV6-5, the J call TRBJ1-2. The CDR3 loop spans 13 amino acids. The germline gives CDR1 MNHEY, CDR2 SVGAGI. The CDR3 here is CASSGGKNYGYTF.

This chain joins TRBV6-5 and TRBJ1-6. The CDR3 length is 15 residues. CDR1 is MNHEY, CDR2 SVGAGI, per germline. The chain's CDR3 is CASSYSSDRVLPLHF.

The chain recombines TRBV18 with TRBJ2-2; absent DNA, TCRdb's TRBD1 call cannot be checked. In germline, CDR1 is KGHSH, CDR2 LQKENI. The CDR3 runs to 16 residues. The CDR3 protein is CASSPLDRVRTGELFF.

The V call is TRBV27, the J call TRBJ2-3. Germline CDR1 and CDR2: MNHEY and SMNVEV (reference sequence). The CDR3 has 13 amino acids. This chain's CDR3 is CASSLGQLDTQYF.

The chain joins TRBV29-1 to TRBJ2-1; lacking DNA, the TRBD2 call made by TCRdb goes unchecked. The CDR3 has 19 amino acids. Germline V gene data show CDR1 as SQVTM and CDR2 as ANQGSEA. The CDR3 region is CSVEAEYRAQAGEYNEQFF.

This clonotype is deemed medium-sized (0.01 to 0.1%) by its frequency. The chain recombines TRBV19 with TRBJ1-2; without DNA, the TCRdb call of TRBD1 cannot be checked. This CDR3 region has 14 residues. CDR1 is LNHDA, CDR2 SQIVND, per germline (reference sequence). The CDR3 reads CASSTTVVGGGYTF.

The J gene is TRBJ1-2, the V gene TRBV6-5; TCRdb's assignment of TRBD1 cannot be checked, as there is no DNA. CDR3 length equals 15 residues. Germline CDR1 MNHEY, CDR2 SVGAGI. The CDR3 here is CASSNQGTGRYGYTF.

CDR3: CASTQGGTQNEKLFF. This chain links TRBV7-9 with TRBJ1-4; the TCRdb D gene call, TRBD1, has no DNA to confirm it. Germline assignment: CDR1 SEHNR and CDR2 FQNEAQ (reference sequence). This CDR3 is built from 15 residues.

The chain is built from TRBV15 and TRBJ1-1; TCRdb's D call, TRBD1, is unchecked because there is no DNA. The length of the CDR3 is 13 residues. The germline V gene has CDR1 LNHNV and CDR2 YYDKDF (reference sequence). The CDR3 reads CATSRRTGIEAFF. The complete variable domain, with remaining parts taken from reference TRBV15 and TRBJ1-1, reads DAMVIQNPRYQVTQFGKPVTLSCSQTLNHNVMYWYQQKSSQAPKLLFHYYDKDFNNEADTPDNFQSRRPNTSFCFLDIRSPGLGDTAMYLCATSRRTGIEAFFGQGTRLTVV.

This chain joins TRBV5-1 and TRBJ2-3; the TCRdb call, TRBD1, lacks DNA for checking. Germline V gene lookup returns CDR1 SGHRS and CDR2 YFSETQ. This CDR3 has 15 residues. The CDR3 sequence is CASSPGGQSTDTQYF.

This clonotype is deemed medium-sized by its frequency. The chain carries TRBV29-1 and TRBJ1-1; the TCRdb call, TRBD1, lacks DNA for checking. CDR1 and CDR2 (germline): SQVTM, ANQGSEA. This CDR3 spans 15 amino acids. CDR3 protein: CSALVRDRANTEAFF.

The CDR3 region is CASRPAGVWTYEQYF. The chain recombines TRBV12-3 or TRBV12-4 with TRBJ2-7; the D call from TCRdb, TRBD1, cannot be confirmed without DNA. This CDR3 has 15 amino acids.

CDR3 protein: CASTVTSGGEIEQFF. The chain employs TRBV19 and TRBJ2-1; TCRdb picks TRBD2, but there is no DNA to check that call. The germline gives CDR1 LNHDA, CDR2 SQIVND (reference sequence). The CDR3 is 15 amino acids.

The chain is built from TRBV12-3 or TRBV12-4 and TRBJ1-4; the D call from TCRdb, TRBD1, cannot be confirmed without DNA. The CDR3 spans 14 residues. This CDR3 reads CASSSGQGNEKLFF.

CDR3 region: CASSHRIAGEAETQYF. The chain employs TRBV6-6 and TRBJ2-5; the D call from TCRdb, TRBD2, cannot be confirmed without DNA. The CDR3 contains 16 residues. Germline CDR1 and CDR2: MNHNY and SVGAGI (reference sequence).

The J gene is TRBJ2-2, the V gene TRBV12-3 or TRBV12-4; lacking DNA, the TRBD1 call made by TCRdb goes unchecked. This CDR3 is built from 16 residues. CDR3 in amino acids: CASSFRQGFNTGELFF.

The chain combines TRBV7-9 with TRBJ2-6; TCRdb names TRBD1, which stays unverified in the absence of DNA. Germline V lookup: CDR1 SEHNR, CDR2 FQNEAQ (reference sequence). The CDR3 totals 15 residues. The CDR3 loop reads CASRTQGTGANVLTF.